This T cell receptor (beta chain) stems from a study of blood T cell repertoires in COVID-19. Study-level background: Samples representing acute and convalescent COVID-19 were sourced from the United States, Italy and Spain.

Generated by immunoSEQ multiplex PCR, the TCRdb table keeps only in-frame clones and is missing some. The data hold approximately 260,000 clones, with 70% to 90% observed a single time. CDR3 length: 13 residues. The V end lost 3 bases, the J end lost 1 base, and 3 bases lay between the germline ends. CDR1 LNHDA and CDR2 SQIVND come from the germline V gene (reference sequence). The sequence was collected from a woman between 45 and 65 years old who had been exposed to COVID-19. The chain couples TRBV19 to TRBJ2-2; D not resolved. Input material: PBMCs or T cells enriched from blood (not recorded which). CDR3 in DNA: TGTGCCAGTAGTATCCAGAACACCGGGGAGCTGTTTTTT. Amino acid sequence: CASSIQNTGELFF. The whole variable domain, filled in from reference TRBV19 and TRBJ2-2, reads DGGITQSPKYLFRKEGQNVTLSCEQNLNHDAMYWYRQDPGQGLRLIYYSQIVNDFQKGDIAEGYSVSREKKESFPLTVTSAQKNPTAFYLCASSIQNTGELFFGEGSRLTVL.